This entry describes one T cell receptor beta chain. Its antigen is as yet unknown. The authors reverse transcribed about 0.5 to 1 ug RNA with random hexamers. MiXCR was run by TCRdb on the immunoSEQ multiplex PCR reads, yielding one entry per CDR3 protein. Among around 140,000 distinct CDR3 sequences, approximately 95% were seen once, and the ten largest hold 0.11%. This sample was taken from a study of CD8 T cells in Susac syndrome. Study-level findings and limits: The authors acknowledged that the study's TCR sequencing and HLA analysis involved relatively few individuals.

Sequencing of TCR beta was undertaken in CD8+ and CD4+ T cells derived from blood. Included as multiple sclerosis controls were treatment-naive patients who had stable or active relapsing-remitting disease. FACS was used to enrich TEMRA cells, whereas the CD8+ and CD4+ T cells were obtained by negative isolation. The germline V gene has CDR1 DFQATT and CDR2 SNEGSKA (reference sequence). The CDR3 totals 15 residues. The trim removed 6 bases at V and 1 base at J, leaving 12 bases unmatched. The receptor's source is a human donor with multiple sclerosis. The source material was CD4+ T cells from PBMCs. This chain uses TRBV20-1 with TRBJ2-7; 7 nucleotides agree with TRBD1. The CDR3 reads CSAGARGKGSYEQYF. The CDR3 DNA reads as TGCAGTGCGGGAGCCAGGGGGAAGGGTTCCTACGAGCAGTACTTC.